The 26 T cell receptor beta chains listed next were all sequenced from one sample in a study of tissue T cells after allogeneic stem cell transplantation (dated by TCRdb to 2021 to 2024). The method behind the library was the immunoSEQ multiplex PCR assay. What TCRdb holds here is the immuneACCESS table cut down to in-frame rearrangements. Part of the clones is not present; checked against another copy, under half of the missing clones reflect an unresolved V gene, and the others are unexplained. Counted in this sample were more than 45,000 clones; 73% of them appeared once. The ten most abundant clones make up 0.7% of the sample. Material: sorted cells pooled from one or two spleens. The receptors derive from a pool of C57BL/6 mice in good health.

The sample holds one count of this clone. Gene names are mouse gene names. The CDR3 is cut off 1 residue early in the read; its end comes from the germline J gene. The chain employs TRBV13-2 and TRBJ2-4; D is unresolved. The CDR3 is 11 residues long. Trimming took off 5 bases at V and 2 bases at J, with 3 bases between the two ends. In germline, CDR1 is NNHNN, CDR2 SYGAGS (reference sequence). The DNA read from the CDR3 is TGTGCCAGCGGGGCTCAAAACACCTTGTAC. Residues: CASGAQNTLY. The complete CDR3 protein is CASGAQNTLYF.

A note on this clone: Gene names denote mouse genes. The read ends 1 residue before the CDR3 terminus; that terminus is restored from the germline J gene. V usage is TRBV5 and J usage is TRBJ1-3, with TRBD1 matching over 7 bases. The CDR3 sequence is 14 residues long. Germline CDR1 reads LGHNA; CDR2 reads YNLKQL (reference sequence). Unmatched junction bases numbered 0, after V lost 0 bases and J lost 4 bases. CDR3 in amino acids: CASSQDRGGNTLYF. Incomplete CDR3 DNA: TGTGCCAGCAGCCAAGACAGGGGGGGAAATACGCTCTAT.

As concerns this clone: The genes are named according to mouse. The CDR3 end lies 1 residue beyond the end of the read and is filled in from the germline J gene. The sample has other DNA sequences that encode this CDR3 too. The chain joins TRBV3 to TRBJ2-2, with D perhaps TRBD1 (5 bases). The CDR3 spans 15 residues. The V and J ends lost 1 base and 2 bases respectively, with 8 bases between them. Per the germline V gene, CDR1 is SNHLY and CDR2 is FYNGKV (reference sequence). The sequenced part of the CDR3 DNA is TGTGCCAGCAGCTTAGAGGGGAGGAACACCGGGCAGCTCTAC. Translated: CASSLEGRNTGQLY. The CDR3 in its entirety is CASSLEGRNTGQLYF.

Concerning this clone itself: The germline and genes are mouse ones. The CDR3 goes on 1 residue after the read ends, and that part is filled in from the germline J gene. The chain joins TRBV31 to TRBJ1-5, with D hard to call. CDR3 length: 12 residues. V dropped 4 bases and J dropped 3 bases, with 7 bases sitting between them. Germline assignment: CDR1 GKSSPN and CDR2 SITVG. The CDR3 DNA, read in part, is TGTGCCTGGAAAGGTGCCAACCAGGCTCCGCTT. Protein product: CAWKGANQAPL. From start to end, the CDR3 is CAWKGANQAPLF. The full variable domain, completed using reference TRBV31 and TRBJ1-5, is AQTIHQWPVAEIKAVGSPLSLGCTIKGKSSPNLYWYWQATGGTLQQLFYSITVGQVESVVQLNLSASRPKDDQFILSTEKLLLSHSGFYLCAWKGANQAPLFGEGTRLSVL.

About this clone itself: The gene names here belong to mouse. The read terminates 1 residue before the CDR3 end, so the remaining end is supplied by the germline J gene. This chain links TRBV16 with TRBJ2-4, with 8 positions matching TRBD1. The CDR3 has 13 residues. Germline values: CDR1 SGHSA, CDR2 FRNQAP. The V segment lost 5 bases and the J segment 8 bases; nucleotides outside the gene matches: 6. CDR3 bases read: TGTGCAAGCAGCCCGGGACAGGCGGGCACCTTGTAC. Translated, it gives CASSPGQAGTLY. From start to end, the CDR3 is CASSPGQAGTLYF.

On this clone itself: The gene names given are mouse names. The CDR3 end falls 1 residue outside the read, so it is completed with the germline J gene. This chain joins TRBV4 and TRBJ2-7, with D perhaps matching TRBD2 (6 bases). Trimming stripped 4 bases from V and 4 bases from J, with 11 bases between. This CDR3 spans 13 amino acids. Germline CDR1 is LGHDT and CDR2 is YNNKQL (reference sequence). The chain's CDR3 is CASSLGVPYEQYF. Incomplete CDR3 DNA: TGTGCCAGCAGCTTGGGGGTGCCATATGAACAGTAC.

A note on this clone: These gene names are mouse names. CDR3 DNA (partial): TGTGCCAGCAGCCAAGAAGACTGGGAAGACACCCAGTAC. Residues: CASSQEDWEDTQY. The whole CDR3 sequence reads CASSQEDWEDTQYF. V and J are TRBV2 and TRBJ2-5; 7 bases map to TRBD2. The read terminates 1 residue ahead of where the CDR3 ends, so the germline J gene completes it. V shed 0 bases and J 4 bases; nucleotides not matched to a gene: 1. The germline CDR1 and CDR2 sequences are LGHNA and YSYQKL. The length of the CDR3 is 14 residues.

This clone was recorded once. The gene names here belong to mouse. The read terminates 1 residue ahead of where the CDR3 ends, so the germline J gene completes it. The gene calls are TRBV3 and TRBJ2-3; no reliable D call. V was pared by 4 bases and J by 4 bases, with 9 bases between. CDR1 is SNHLY and CDR2 is FYNGKV in the germline V gene (reference sequence). CDR3 length: 13 amino acids. The DNA read from the CDR3 is TGTGCCAGCAGCTCCGACACCTCAGAAACGCTGTAT. It yields the protein CASSSDTSETLY. In full, the CDR3 is CASSSDTSETLYF.

Comment on this clone: Each gene name is a mouse one. The CDR3 end is not reached by the read, which stops 1 residue before it; the germline J gene fills it in. The genes are TRBV26 and TRBJ1-4, with TRBD1 identical over 8 bases. The ends lost 4 bases at V and 7 bases at J; junction bases unmatched: 2. The CDR3 spans 13 residues. Germline V gene data show CDR1 as KGHPV and CDR2 as FQNQEV (reference sequence). The CDR3 is CASSPDRVERLFF. CDR3 DNA, as far as it was read: TGTGCCAGCAGTCCGGACAGGGTCGAAAGATTATTT.

As regards this clone: Genes and germline come from the mouse. The sequenced fragment ends 1 residue before the CDR3 boundary, so the rest is inferred from the germline J gene. The chain carries TRBV29 and TRBJ1-4; 10 bases agree with TRBD1. Looked up from germline, CDR1 is MSHET and CDR2 is SYDVDS. J lost 6 bases, V lost 3 bases, and 1 base had no gene match. The CDR3 has 14 residues. CDR3 sequence reads: CASSLGTGDERLFF. The sequenced CDR3 bases are TGTGCTAGCAGTTTGGGGACAGGGGACGAAAGATTATTT.

On this clone itself: Genes and germline are mouse. The read halts 1 residue ahead of the CDR3 end, with the missing end drawn from the germline J gene. The V gene is TRBV3, the J gene TRBJ2-7; TRBD1 matches at 7 bases. The CDR3 covers 13 residues. Per germline, CDR1 SNHLY and CDR2 FYNGKV (reference sequence). The V and J ends lost 1 base and 4 bases, in that order; junction bases with no gene match: 1. The part of the CDR3 DNA that was read is TGTGCCAGCAGCTTAGGGACAGGTTATGAACAGTAC. Translation gives CASSLGTGYEQY. The CDR3 in full is CASSLGTGYEQYF.

Comments on this clone: Gene labels here are mouse ones. The CDR3 goes on 1 residue after the read ends, and that part is filled in from the germline J gene. This rearrangement joins TRBV5 to TRBJ1-4; D not resolved. This CDR3 spans 13 amino acids. Germline CDR1 LGHNA, CDR2 YNLKQL (reference sequence). V was cut by 3 bases and J by 0 bases, with 2 bases left in between. CDR3 region: CASSQISNERLFF. CDR3 bases read: TGTGCCAGCAGCCAGATTTCCAACGAAAGATTATTT.

As concerns this clone: The gene names given are mouse names. The read stops 1 residue short of the end of the CDR3; the missing end is completed from the germline J gene. The V gene is TRBV3, the J gene TRBJ1-4, with TRBD1 identical over 9 bases. The CDR3 consists of 14 residues. Per germline, CDR1 SNHLY and CDR2 FYNGKV (reference sequence). V dropped 4 bases and J dropped 3; count of bases not matched to a gene: 0. The part of the CDR3 DNA that was read is TGTGCCAGCAGCTGGGACAGGGCCAACGAAAGATTATTT. Translating gives CASSWDRANERLF. The full CDR3 protein reads CASSWDRANERLFF. Together with reference TRBV3 and TRBJ1-4, the CDR3 gives the full variable domain: GPKVLQIPSHQIIDMGQMVTLNCDPVSNHLYFYWYKQILGQQMEFLVNFYNGKVMEKSKLFKDQFSVERPDGSYFTLKIQPTALEDSAVYFCASSWDRANERLFFGHGTKLSVL.

For this clone: Each gene name is a mouse one. With the read ending 1 residue before the CDR3 end, the germline J gene is used to fill in that end. The rearrangement links TRBV13-1 to TRBJ2-5, with D possibly TRBD2 on 6 matching bases. The CDR3 covers 16 residues. Trimming took 3 bases from V and 0 from J, leaving 14 bases between them. Germline-derived CDR1 and CDR2 are NSHNY and SYGAGN. CDR3 amino acids: CASSGELGYNQDTQYF. Incomplete CDR3 DNA: TGTGCCAGCAGTGGGGAACTGGGCTATAACCAAGACACCCAGTAC.

With respect to this clone: All gene names here are mouse names. Read data end 1 residue before the CDR3 end; the end is taken from the germline J gene. The chain couples TRBV4 to TRBJ2-4; 8 bases align to TRBD2. The CDR3 runs 14 residues. With V trimmed by 4 bases and J by 4 bases, 4 bases remained unmatched. Germline V gene sequence: CDR1 LGHDT, CDR2 YNNKQL (reference sequence). This CDR3 reads CASSFGLGENTLYF. CDR3 DNA (partial): TGTGCCAGCAGCTTCGGACTGGGAGAAAACACCTTGTAC.

A single count supports this clone. These gene names are mouse names. The CDR3 is cut off 1 residue early in the read; its end comes from the germline J gene. The chain uses TRBV3 and TRBJ2-2, with D perhaps matching TRBD1 (6 bases). This CDR3 is built from 14 residues. CDR1 is SNHLY and CDR2 is FYNGKV in the germline V gene (reference sequence). V dropped 3 bases and J dropped 1 base, with 6 bases sitting between them. CDR3 loop: CASSLDRNTGQLYF. The CDR3 bases that were read are TGTGCCAGCAGCTTGGACAGAAACACCGGGCAGCTCTAC.

Concerning this clone: Gene names are mouse gene names. The missing CDR3 end, 1 residue past where the read stops, is filled in from the germline J gene. V usage is TRBV13-3 and J usage is TRBJ2-4, with 9 positions matching TRBD1. CDR3 length: 13 residues. CDR1 is NNHDY and CDR2 is SYVADS in the germline V gene. With V trimmed by 2 bases and J by 7 bases, 2 bases remained unmatched. CDR3 DNA, as far as it was read: TGTGCCAGCAGTGACCGGGACAGGGACACCTTGTAC. Its protein product is CASSDRDRDTLY. The full-length CDR3 reads as CASSDRDRDTLYF.

Remarks on this clone: Germline and genes here are mouse. Partial CDR3 DNA: TGTGCCAGCGGTGACCACAGGGGAACCACAGAAGTCTTC. It yields the protein CASGDHRGTTEVF. The entire CDR3 protein reads CASGDHRGTTEVFF. This chain links TRBV13-2 with TRBJ1-1; 7 bases align to TRBD1. The missing CDR3 end, 1 residue past where the read stops, is filled in from the germline J gene. Losses at the gene ends were 2 bases for V and 4 bases for J; bases not matched to a gene: 5. Germline CDR1 NNHNN, CDR2 SYGAGS (reference sequence). This CDR3 is built from 14 residues.

Turning to this clone: Here the gene names and germline are mouse. The read is 1 residue too short to cover the CDR3 end, so that end is filled in from the germline J gene. V gene TRBV13-2 combines with J gene TRBJ2-1; 10 nucleotides align to TRBD1. The V gene end was trimmed by 3 bases and the J gene end by 7 bases; junction bases not matched to a gene: 4. From germline, CDR1 is NNHNN and CDR2 SYGAGS (reference sequence). The CDR3 sequence is 14 residues long. CDR3 sequence reads: CASGGDRGRAEQFF. The CDR3 bases that were read are TGTGCCAGCGGTGGGGACAGGGGAAGGGCTGAGCAGTTC.

Regarding this clone: Gene labels here are mouse ones. The observed sequence ends 1 residue before the CDR3 terminus, with the missing tail filled in from the germline J gene. The V call is TRBV15, the J call TRBJ2-1, with 10 bases that match TRBD2. Trimming cost V 6 bases and J 1 base; bases outside gene matches: 0. This CDR3 is built from 14 residues. Germline lookup yields CDR1 SGHND and CDR2 FRSKSL. The CDR3 bases that were read are TGTGCCAGCAGGGACTGGGGGAACTATGCTGAGCAGTTC. This encodes CASRDWGNYAEQF. The entire CDR3 protein reads CASRDWGNYAEQFF.

This clone was observed a handful of times. Germline and genes here are mouse. The CDR3 goes on 1 residue after the read ends, and that part is filled in from the germline J gene. This rearrangement joins TRBV12-2 to TRBJ1-2, with 10 bases lining up with TRBD1. This CDR3 is built from 13 residues. Germline V gives CDR1 SGHLS, CDR2 HYDKME. Trimming at V came to 4 bases and at J to 4 bases, leaving 2 bases not matched to a gene. CDR3 DNA (partial): TGTGCCAGCTCACGACAGGGGGCCTCCGACTACACC. It specifies CASSRQGASDYT. The whole CDR3 reads CASSRQGASDYTF.

Worth noting for this clone: Mouse gene names apply. CDR3 DNA (partial): TGTGCCAGCGGGGGACTGGGGGTTGAACAGTAC. This codes for CASGGLGVEQY. Given in full, the CDR3 is CASGGLGVEQYF. The chain has TRBV13-2 and TRBJ2-7; 11 bases are shared with TRBD2. The read ends 1 residue before the CDR3 terminus; that terminus is restored from the germline J gene. This CDR3 is built from 12 residues. With 5 bases clipped from V and 6 bases from J, the junction kept 1 base outside the gene matches. The V gene's germline CDR1 is NNHNN and CDR2 SYGAGS (reference sequence).

Worth noting for this clone: Mouse germline and gene names are used. Sequencing ends 1 residue short of the CDR3 end; the germline J gene provides the rest. The rearrangement joins TRBV13-2 to TRBJ2-3, with 8 positions matching TRBD1. The V gene end was trimmed by 3 bases and the J gene end by 6 bases; junction bases not matched to a gene: 0. Looked up from germline, CDR1 is NNHNN and CDR2 is SYGAGS (reference sequence). The CDR3 extends over 12 amino acids. CDR3 sequence: CASGGQGETLYF. The covered CDR3 bases are TGTGCCAGCGGTGGACAGGGGGAAACGCTGTAT.

With respect to this clone: Any gene name here is a mouse gene name. The CDR3 end is not reached by the read, which stops 1 residue before it; the germline J gene fills it in. The genes are TRBV31 and TRBJ1-2; D is possibly TRBD1 (5 bases). This CDR3 has 12 residues. Deletions cut 0 bases from V and 4 bases from J, with 6 bases between. Germline V gene lookup returns CDR1 GKSSPN and CDR2 SITVG. CDR3 DNA (partial): TGTGCCTGGAGTCTGGGGGGCTCCGACTACACC. It yields the protein CAWSLGGSDYT. The CDR3 in full is CAWSLGGSDYTF.

A word on this clone: Gene names are mouse gene names. The CDR3 extends 1 residue past the end of the read, so its final part is completed from the germline J gene. The chain couples TRBV13-1 to TRBJ2-7; D is possibly TRBD2 (5 bases). CDR1 and CDR2 from the germline V gene are NSHNY and SYGAGN. The V end lost 2 bases, the J end lost 4 bases, and 10 bases lay between the germline ends. The CDR3 has 13 residues. The CDR3 region is CASSDPGPYEQYF. The CDR3 DNA, read in part, is TGTGCCAGCAGTGACCCTGGGCCATATGAACAGTAC.

This clone was detected only once. Gene names follow the mouse nomenclature. The sequenced CDR3 bases are TGTGCCAGCACCTCCGGGACAAACTATGCTGAGCAGTTC. Protein product: CASTSGTNYAEQF. The complete CDR3 protein is CASTSGTNYAEQFF. This sequence joins TRBV19 and TRBJ2-1, with a tentative D call TRBD1 (6 bases). The sequence runs out 1 residue before the end of the CDR3; the remainder is reconstructed from the germline J gene. The CDR3 is 14 residues long. CDR1 and CDR2 from the germline V gene are FNHDT and SITEND (reference sequence). The V end was cut by 6 bases, the J end by 1 base, with 11 bases between.